This is a list of T cell receptor beta chains from one sample in a study of shared clonotypes between healthy human individuals. Generated by immunoSEQ multiplex PCR, the TCRdb table keeps only in-frame clones and is missing some. The sample contains roughly 2.6 million clones, 90% to 95% of which appear only once. The sample was naive CD4+ T cells sorted from blood. Receptor source: a man between 18 and 29 years old in good health. Both conserved end residues are part of each CDR3. D genes are given only for firm matches. Only part of the rows carry a size: once, few, many, or a class if the clone is expanded.

v_call: TRBV10-3; clone_size: .; d_call: TRBD1; j_call: TRBJ1-1; cdr3_nt: TGTGCCATCAGTGGACAGGGTAGGACCGAAGCTTTCTTT; cdr3_aa: CAISGQGRTEAFF
v_call: TRBV30; clone_size: .; d_call: .; j_call: TRBJ1-4; cdr3_nt: TGTGCCTGGAGTTTAACGAGGACAGTAACTAATGAAAAACTGTTTTTT; cdr3_aa: CAWSLTRTVTNEKLFF
v_call: TRBV4-2; clone_size: .; d_call: TRBD2; j_call: TRBJ2-1; cdr3_nt: TGTGCCAGCAGCCAACTAGGCCGACTAGCGGACAATGAGCAGTTCTTC; cdr3_aa: CASSQLGRLADNEQFF
v_call: TRBV19; clone_size: .; d_call: .; j_call: TRBJ1-5; cdr3_nt: TGTGCCAGTAGTATAGGGGCACCACCTCGGGGGCCCCAGCATTTT; cdr3_aa: CASSIGAPPRGPQHF
v_call: TRBV14; clone_size: .; d_call: .; j_call: TRBJ2-1; cdr3_nt: TGTGCCAGCAGCCAAGGGGCGAAGGGGGTCCCCACGCAGTTCTTC; cdr3_aa: CASSQGAKGVPTQFF
v_call: TRBV18; clone_size: .; d_call: .; j_call: TRBJ1-3; cdr3_nt: TGTGCCAGCTCACCAGTAATGGAAACGACCTCTGGAAACACCATATATTTT; cdr3_aa: CASSPVMETTSGNTIYF
v_call: TRBV2; clone_size: .; d_call: TRBD2; j_call: TRBJ2-3; cdr3_nt: TGTGCCAGCAGCCGACTAGCGGTTGTCGATACGCAGTATTTT; cdr3_aa: CASSRLAVVDTQYF
v_call: TRBV2; clone_size: .; d_call: .; j_call: TRBJ2-1; cdr3_nt: TGTGCCAGCAGTGTGGATGCATACAATGAGCAGTTCTTC; cdr3_aa: CASSVDAYNEQFF
v_call: TRBV4-3; clone_size: .; d_call: .; j_call: TRBJ2-2; cdr3_nt: TGCGCCAGCAGCCAAGGGGGGCTAAACACCGGGGAGCTGTTTTTT; cdr3_aa: CASSQGGLNTGELFF
v_call: TRBV4-1; clone_size: .; d_call: .; j_call: TRBJ2-1; cdr3_nt: TGCGCCAGCAGCTTTCGTCTTTCAGGGTTATCCTACAATGAGCAGTTCTTC; cdr3_aa: CASSFRLSGLSYNEQFF
v_call: TRBV5-1; clone_size: .; d_call: TRBD2; j_call: TRBJ2-5; cdr3_nt: TGCGCCAGCAGCGGGGGGTTAGTTAGCGGGAGTCAAGAGACCCAGTACTTC; cdr3_aa: CASSGGLVSGSQETQYF
v_call: TRBV30; clone_size: .; d_call: .; j_call: TRBJ2-5; cdr3_nt: TGTGCCTGGAGTGCCACCGGGAGTGGGCAAGAGACCCAGTACTTC; cdr3_aa: CAWSATGSGQETQYF
v_call: TRBV11-2; clone_size: .; d_call: TRBD1; j_call: TRBJ2-7; cdr3_nt: TGTGCCAGCAGCTTAGTCCCTGGGACAGGCGACTACGAGCAGTACTTC; cdr3_aa: CASSLVPGTGDYEQYF
v_call: TRBV5-5; clone_size: .; d_call: TRBD1; j_call: TRBJ2-1; cdr3_nt: TGTGCCAGCAGCGGGGGACAGGGAGTCTACAATGAGCAGTTCTTC; cdr3_aa: CASSGGQGVYNEQFF
v_call: TRBV10-2; clone_size: once; d_call: .; j_call: TRBJ2-7; cdr3_nt: TGCGCCAGCAGTGAGTGGTTGAGCTCCTACGAGCAGTACTTC; cdr3_aa: CASSEWLSSYEQYF
v_call: TRBV21-1; clone_size: .; d_call: .; j_call: TRBJ2-7; cdr3_nt: TGTGCCAGCAGCAAAATGGCTAGCGGGAGGTGGTACGAGCAGTACTTC; cdr3_aa: CASSKMASGRWYEQYF
v_call: TRBV2; clone_size: .; d_call: .; j_call: TRBJ2-1; cdr3_nt: TGTGCCAGCAGTGAAGTTGGGTTTGAGAGACGCAATGAGCAGTTCTTC; cdr3_aa: CASSEVGFERRNEQFF